The 27 T cell receptor beta chains below were found in one sample sequenced in a study of T cell clones after liver transplantation. Sequenced by immunoSEQ multiplex PCR; TCRdb stores in-frame clones only, minus some. The sample holds tens of thousands of clones; around 78% are singletons and the top ten take 2.8%. Sequenced here: CD4+ T cells from blood, sampled at the 22-month timepoint. All receptors derive from a human patient who received a liver transplant. Some of the T cells might come from the graft donor.

J is TRBJ1-5 and V is TRBV9; D might be TRBD1 (5 bases). This CDR3 comprises 13 residues. Trimming stripped 2 bases from V and 7 bases from J, with 10 bases between. In germline, CDR1 is SGDLS, CDR2 YYNGEE. This CDR3 is CASSVRDGQPQHF. The DNA for the CDR3 is TGTGCCAGCAGCGTCAGGGATGGACAGCCCCAGCATTTT.

The chain links TRBV19 to TRBJ2-7; D unresolved. This CDR3 is built from 13 residues. V was pared by 3 bases and J by 4 bases, with 10 bases between. CDR1 LNHDA and CDR2 SQIVND come from the germline V gene (reference sequence). CDR3 in amino acids: CASSIPGSYEQYF. CDR3 DNA: TGTGCCAGTAGTATCCCCGGGTCGTACGAGCAGTACTTC.

The chain uses TRBV6-6 and TRBJ2-5; TRBD2 might be the D (5 bases). Trimming removed 0 bases at V and 3 bases at J, with 14 bases between. From germline, CDR1 is MNHNY and CDR2 SVGAGI (reference sequence). CDR3 size: 16 residues. The CDR3 bases are TGTGCCAGCAGTTACTCAGGGAGCACTAGTAAAGAGACCCAGTACTTC. Translating it yields CASSYSGSTSKETQYF.

The genes are TRBV7-2 and TRBJ2-7, with a tentative D call TRBD1 (5 bases). This CDR3 is 12 amino acids long. Germline values: CDR1 SGHTA, CDR2 FQGNSA. V was trimmed by 5 bases and J by 8 bases, leaving 13 bases between them. The CDR3, as DNA: TGTGCCAGCAGCCCAGAGAGGACACAGCAGTACTTC. Its translation is CASSPERTQQYF.

This chain joins TRBV6-1 and TRBJ1-1; D is possibly TRBD1 (6 bases). This CDR3 has 13 amino acids. V dropped 8 bases and J dropped 3 bases, with 13 bases sitting between them. Germline lookup yields CDR1 MNHNS and CDR2 SASEGT. CDR3 region: CASPRGRDTEAFF. The CDR3, as DNA: TGTGCCAGCCCGCGGGGGCGCGACACTGAAGCTTTCTTT.

This clone came up once. This chain links TRBV4-3 with TRBJ2-7; the match to TRBD2 covers 7 bases. V lost 3 bases to trimming and J lost 0 bases; unmatched junction nucleotides: 8. The CDR3 extends over 16 amino acids. CDR1 LGHNA and CDR2 YSLEER come from the germline V gene. The CDR3 DNA reads as TGCGCCAGCAGCCACTCAATGGGAGGGAGCTCCTACGAGCAGTACTTC. Protein sequence: CASSHSMGGSSYEQYF.

The J gene is TRBJ2-7, the V gene TRBV4-3; the match to TRBD1 covers 11 bases. The CDR3 spans 15 residues. V shed 2 bases and J 6 bases; nucleotides not matched to a gene: 6. From germline, CDR1 is LGHNA and CDR2 YSLEER. CDR3 amino acids: CASSQSGTGGSEQYF. DNA of the CDR3: TGCGCCAGCAGCCAATCCGGGACAGGGGGTAGCGAGCAGTACTTC.

The V gene is TRBV7-2, the J gene TRBJ1-1; tentative D call: TRBD1 (6 bases). The CDR3 is 14 amino acids. Germline V lookup: CDR1 SGHTA, CDR2 FQGNSA. V was clipped by 2 bases and J by 4 bases, with 11 bases between them. This CDR3 reads CASSLTGPGTEAFF. The CDR3 DNA sequence: TGTGCCAGCAGCTTAACAGGGCCGGGCACTGAAGCTTTCTTT. Full variable domain (missing parts from reference TRBV7-2 and TRBJ1-1): GAGVSQSPSNKVTEKGKDVELRCDPISGHTALYWYRQSLGQGLEFLIYFQGNSAPDKSGLPSDRFSAERTGGSVSTLTIQRTQQEDSAVYLCASSLTGPGTEAFFGQGTRLTVV.

The rearrangement links TRBV27 to TRBJ2-1, with 15 bases matching TRBD2. CDR3 length: 18 amino acids. V trimming: 3 bases; J trimming: 0 bases; junction bases outside the gene matches: 3. Germline V gene data show CDR1 as MNHEY and CDR2 as SMNVEV (reference sequence). The CDR3 nucleotides read TGTGCCAGCAGTTTTGGACTAGCGGGAGGGCCCTCCTACAATGAGCAGTTCTTC. Its protein product is CASSFGLAGGPSYNEQFF.

This chain joins TRBV27 and TRBJ2-7; D is undetermined. Germline loops: CDR1 MNHEY, CDR2 SMNVEV (reference sequence). The CDR3 covers 16 residues. V lost 6 bases to trimming and J lost 3 bases, with 21 bases between them. CDR3 in amino acids: CASRSRPGVGHYEQYF. CDR3 coding DNA: TGTGCCAGCAGATCCCGCCCTGGGGTAGGGCACTACGAGCAGTACTTC.

J is TRBJ2-7 and V is TRBV19; D unresolved. The CDR3 length is 12 residues. In germline, CDR1 is LNHDA, CDR2 SQIVND (reference sequence). Trimming took off 2 bases at V and 7 bases at J, with 9 bases between the two ends. The CDR3 DNA follows: TGTGCCAGTAGTATAACGATAGGAGAGCAGTACTTC. Translated: CASSITIGEQYF. The variable domain in full, with the rest retrieved from reference TRBV19 and TRBJ2-7, is DGGITQSPKYLFRKEGQNVTLSCEQNLNHDAMYWYRQDPGQGLRLIYYSQIVNDFQKGDIAEGYSVSREKKESFPLTVTSAQKNPTAFYLCASSITIGEQYFGPGTRLTVT.

The chain carries TRBV9 and TRBJ1-2; D is undetermined. V gave up 3 bases and J gave up 8 bases, with 11 bases separating them. From germline, CDR1 is SGDLS and CDR2 YYNGEE. The CDR3 consists of 12 residues. The CDR3 region is CASSGTGIGYTF. The CDR3, as DNA: TGTGCCAGCAGCGGTACGGGGATCGGCTACACCTTC.

The J gene is TRBJ1-1, the V gene TRBV4-1; the D gene is possibly TRBD1 (5 bases). Germline V gives CDR1 MGHRA, CDR2 YSYEKL. Deletions cut 0 bases from V and 9 bases from J, with 14 bases between. The CDR3 is made up of 14 amino acids. DNA for the CDR3: TGCGCCAGCAGCCAAGATCTTCCGGGGGATCAAGCTTTCTTT. Protein sequence: CASSQDLPGDQAFF.

This chain joins TRBV5-6 and TRBJ1-5, with D unresolved. The CDR3 contains 12 residues. The germline V gene encodes CDR1 SGHDT and CDR2 YYEEEE. Trimming took 0 bases from V and 6 from J, leaving 4 bases between them. The CDR3 nucleotides read TGTGCCAGCAGCTTGGCCGGTCAGCCCCAGCATTTT. Amino acid sequence: CASSLAGQPQHF.

The rearrangement uses TRBV4-1 and TRBJ1-1, with a possible D match to TRBD1 (5 bases). Trimming took 0 bases from V and 5 from J, leaving 13 bases between them. CDR1 and CDR2 from the germline V gene are MGHRA and YSYEKL. The CDR3 has 15 amino acids. Written as DNA, the CDR3 is TGCGCCAGCAGCCAAGATTCCGGGGCTGGTACTGAAGCTTTCTTT. Amino acid sequence: CASSQDSGAGTEAFF.

DNA for the CDR3: TGCGCCAGCAGCTTGGGGCCCCACGAGAACACTGAAGCTTTCTTT. Translated: CASSLGPHENTEAFF. The chain couples TRBV5-1 to TRBJ1-1; D not resolved. The CDR3 length is 15 residues. The V end was cut by 0 bases, the J end by 1 base, with 10 bases between. Germline V CDR1 and CDR2: SGHRS, YFSETQ.

This chain links TRBV11-3 with TRBJ2-3; D unclear. CDR1 and CDR2 (germline): SGHNT, YENEEA. The CDR3 consists of 13 residues. With 2 bases removed from V and 5 bases from J, the gap between germline ends came to 8 bases. This chain's CDR3 is CASSLLVGDTQYF. In nucleotides, the CDR3 is TGTGCCAGCAGCTTACTAGTGGGAGATACGCAGTATTTT.

V and J are TRBV29-1 and TRBJ2-3, with a tentative D call TRBD2 (6 bases). From germline, CDR1 is SQVTM and CDR2 ANQGSEA. The V end lost 7 bases, the J end lost 2 bases, and 13 bases lay between the germline ends. The CDR3 contains 13 residues. The CDR3: CSAALANTDTQYF. DNA for the CDR3: TGCAGCGCTGCACTAGCAAACACAGATACGCAGTATTTT.

The sample holds one count of this clone. The V call is TRBV5-6, the J call TRBJ2-1, with 13 bases aligning to TRBD2. This CDR3 has 16 residues. V lost 4 bases, J lost 7 bases, and 8 bases stayed unmatched. From germline, CDR1 is SGHDT and CDR2 YYEEEE. CDR3 residues: CASSRRTSGGGNEQFF. The CDR3 region has the DNA TGTGCCAGCAGCCGGAGGACTAGCGGGGGCGGTAATGAGCAGTTCTTC.

CDR3 coding DNA: TGTGCCAGCAGGGGCGGGAGTGGAACCGGGGAGCTGTTTTTT. This translates into CASRGGSGTGELFF. This rearrangement joins TRBV11-2 to TRBJ2-2; TRBD2 matches at 7 bases. This CDR3 spans 14 amino acids. Trimming removed 6 bases from V and 5 bases from J; junction bases left unmatched: 6. Germline V gene sequence: CDR1 SGHAT, CDR2 FQNNGV.

The chain links TRBV9 to TRBJ1-4, with D perhaps matching TRBD1 (5 bases). The CDR3 extends over 13 amino acids. In germline, CDR1 is SGDLS, CDR2 YYNGEE. The V end was cut by 0 bases, the J end by 5 bases, with 5 bases between. CDR3: CASSVGGNEKLFF. In DNA, the CDR3 is TGTGCCAGCAGCGTAGGGGGGAATGAAAAACTGTTTTTT.

V and J are TRBV18 and TRBJ1-2, with D unclear. Germline assignment: CDR1 KGHSH and CDR2 LQKENI. The CDR3 loop spans 15 amino acids. Trimming took 3 bases from V and 4 from J, leaving 15 bases between them. The CDR3 region is CASSPPAGAPYGYTF. CDR3 sequence (DNA): TGTGCCAGCTCACCCCCCGCCGGTGCTCCCTATGGCTACACCTTC.

This chain uses TRBV5-6 with TRBJ1-1; 7 bases line up with TRBD1. The CDR3 runs to 15 residues. V shed 4 bases and J 4 bases; nucleotides not matched to a gene: 10. CDR1 and CDR2 from the germline V gene are SGHDT and YYEEEE. CDR3 sequence: CASSTLGQIRTEAFF. CDR3 coding DNA: TGTGCCAGCAGCACCTTGGGACAGATTCGCACTGAAGCTTTCTTT.

The chain combines TRBV2 with TRBJ2-3; D gene ambiguous. The V end was cut by 3 bases, the J end by 6 bases, with 4 bases between. The CDR3 covers 11 residues. Germline V gene sequence: CDR1 SNHLY, CDR2 FYNNEI. The CDR3 loop reads CASSDRDTQYF. CDR3 nucleotides: TGTGCCAGCAGTGATCGCGATACGCAGTATTTT.

The V gene is TRBV10-1, the J gene TRBJ1-1; TRBD1 might be the D (5 bases). The CDR3 covers 16 residues. Germline lookup yields CDR1 WNHNN and CDR2 SYGVQD (reference sequence). The V end was cut by 6 bases, the J end by 1 base, with 18 bases between. The CDR3 region has the DNA TGCGCCAGCAGACAGCCCCGGGACGGCAAGAACACTGAAGCTTTCTTT. It specifies CASRQPRDGKNTEAFF.

This rearrangement joins TRBV2 to TRBJ2-5; D unresolved. The CDR3 is 13 amino acids. CDR1 SNHLY and CDR2 FYNNEI come from the germline V gene. Trimming stripped 1 base from V and 7 bases from J, with 10 bases between. Here the CDR3 reads CASSEGLVLTQYF. The CDR3 nucleotides read TGTGCCAGCAGTGAAGGTTTGGTATTGACCCAGTACTTC.

The genes are TRBV2 and TRBJ2-5; 7 positions match TRBD1. Germline V gene sequence: CDR1 SNHLY, CDR2 FYNNEI. J was trimmed by 2 bases and V by 4 bases; bases with no gene match: 1. This CDR3 comprises 13 residues. CDR3 region: CASSGGQQETQYF. The CDR3 nucleotides read TGTGCCAGCAGTGGGGGACAGCAAGAGACCCAGTACTTC.